This TCR beta chain was identified in a study of blood T cell repertoires in COVID-19. Profiling relied on immunoSEQ multiplex PCR, and the TCRdb table lists in-frame clones only, not all of them. Among 25,000 to 30,000 clones listed, 60% to 80% were seen once. CDR1 is SNHLY and CDR2 is FYNNEI in the germline V gene. This CDR3 has 13 amino acids. The V segment lost 9 bases and the J segment 3 bases; nucleotides outside the gene matches: 6. The clonotype originates from a boy aged 2 to 10 with active or convalescent COVID-19. Sequenced input: peripheral blood. The chain joins TRBV2 to TRBJ1-2; 8 bases map to TRBD1. For the CDR3, the DNA is TGTGCCAGAAAGACAGGGGAGGACTATGGCTACACCTTC. Amino acid sequence: CARKTGEDYGYTF.